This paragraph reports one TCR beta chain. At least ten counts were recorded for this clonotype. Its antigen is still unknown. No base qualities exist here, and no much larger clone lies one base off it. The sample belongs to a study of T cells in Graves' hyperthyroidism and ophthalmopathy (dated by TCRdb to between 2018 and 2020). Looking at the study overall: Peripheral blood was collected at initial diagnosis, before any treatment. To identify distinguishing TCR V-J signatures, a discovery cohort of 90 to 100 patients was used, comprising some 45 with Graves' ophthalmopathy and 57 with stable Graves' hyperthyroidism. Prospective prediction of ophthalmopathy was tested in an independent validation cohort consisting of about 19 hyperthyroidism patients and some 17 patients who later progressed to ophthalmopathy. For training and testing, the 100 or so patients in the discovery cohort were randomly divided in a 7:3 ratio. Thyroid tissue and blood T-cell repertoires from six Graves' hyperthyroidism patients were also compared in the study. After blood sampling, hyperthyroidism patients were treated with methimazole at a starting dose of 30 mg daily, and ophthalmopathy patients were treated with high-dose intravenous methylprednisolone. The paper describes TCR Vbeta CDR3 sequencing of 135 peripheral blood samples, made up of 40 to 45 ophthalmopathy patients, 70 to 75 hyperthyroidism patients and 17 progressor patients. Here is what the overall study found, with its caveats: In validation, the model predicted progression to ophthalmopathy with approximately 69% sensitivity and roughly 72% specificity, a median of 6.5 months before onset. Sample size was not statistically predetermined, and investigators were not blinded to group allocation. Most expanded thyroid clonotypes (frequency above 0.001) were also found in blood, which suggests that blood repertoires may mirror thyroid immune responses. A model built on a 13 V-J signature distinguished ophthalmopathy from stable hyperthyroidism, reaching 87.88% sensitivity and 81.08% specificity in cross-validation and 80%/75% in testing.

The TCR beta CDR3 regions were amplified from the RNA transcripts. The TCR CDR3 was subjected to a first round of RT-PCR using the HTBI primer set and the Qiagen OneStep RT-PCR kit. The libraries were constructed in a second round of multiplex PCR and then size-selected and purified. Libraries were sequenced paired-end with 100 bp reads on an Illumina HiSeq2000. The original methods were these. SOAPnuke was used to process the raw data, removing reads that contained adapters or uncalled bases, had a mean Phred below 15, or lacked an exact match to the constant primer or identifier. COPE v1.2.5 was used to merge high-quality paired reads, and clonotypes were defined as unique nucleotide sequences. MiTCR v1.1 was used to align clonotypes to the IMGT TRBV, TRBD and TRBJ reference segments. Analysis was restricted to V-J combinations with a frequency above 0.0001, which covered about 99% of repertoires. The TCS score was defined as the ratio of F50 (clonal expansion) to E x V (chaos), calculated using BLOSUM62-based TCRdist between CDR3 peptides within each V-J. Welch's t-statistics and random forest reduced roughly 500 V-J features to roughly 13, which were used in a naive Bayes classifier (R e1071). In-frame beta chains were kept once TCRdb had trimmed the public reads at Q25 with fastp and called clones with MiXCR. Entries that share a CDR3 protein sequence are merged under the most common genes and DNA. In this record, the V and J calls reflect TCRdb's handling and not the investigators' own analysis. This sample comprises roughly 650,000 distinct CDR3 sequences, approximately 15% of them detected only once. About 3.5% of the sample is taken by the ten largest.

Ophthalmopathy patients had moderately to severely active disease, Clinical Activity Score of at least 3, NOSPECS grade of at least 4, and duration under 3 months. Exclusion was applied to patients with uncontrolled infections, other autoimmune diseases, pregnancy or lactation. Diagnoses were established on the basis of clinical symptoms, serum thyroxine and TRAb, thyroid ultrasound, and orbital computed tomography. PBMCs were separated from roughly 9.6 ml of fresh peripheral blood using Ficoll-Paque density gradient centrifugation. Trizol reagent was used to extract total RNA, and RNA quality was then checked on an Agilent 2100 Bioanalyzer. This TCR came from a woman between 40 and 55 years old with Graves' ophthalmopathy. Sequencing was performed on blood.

The DNA sequence reads TGCAGTGTCAAAACCTGGGACAGCAACAATCAGCCCCAGCATTTT. Translated, this gives CSVKTWDSNNQPQHF. The V and J genes are TRBV20-1 and TRBJ1-5; 7 bases in the junction line up with TRBD1. CDR1 DFQATT and CDR2 SNEGSKA were looked up in the germline V gene (reference sequence). The CDR3 contains 15 residues, cysteine and phenylalanine counted. Only CDR3 DNA is held: 45 bases, read in frame from base 1. Unmatched junction bases come to 12, with V trimmed by 7 bases and J by 3 bases.